Shown below are 11 T cell receptor beta chains from a single sample sequenced in a study of T cells after yellow fever vaccination. TCRdb redid the calling of the 5' RACE reads with MiXCR, one entry per CDR3 protein. The data contain 120,000 to 150,000 distinct CDR3 sequences, roughly 8% of them seen just once; the ten biggest clones take up about 0.73%. Source: CD4+ T cells sorted from PBMCs, taken 5 days after the yellow fever booster vaccination. The source is a man aged 30 to 45 who received the YFV17D yellow fever vaccine.

This clonotype was recorded at least ten times. The chain combines TRBV3-1 with TRBJ2-2; 9 positions agree with TRBD1. CDR3 size: 15 residues. V lost 1 base to trimming and J lost 4 bases; unmatched junction nucleotides: 1. Germline CDR1 LGHDT, CDR2 YNNKEL (reference sequence). The CDR3 here is CASSQGTGVTGELFF. CDR3 DNA: TGTGCCAGCAGCCAAGGGACAGGGGTCACCGGGGAGCTGTTTTTT. The full variable domain, its missing parts supplied by reference TRBV3-1 and TRBJ2-2, is DTAVSQTPKYLVTQMGNDKSIKCEQNLGHDTMYWYKQDSKKFLKIMFSYNNKELIINETVPNRFSPKSPDKAHLNLHINSLELGDSAVYFCASSQGTGVTGELFFGEGSRLTVL.

There are many counts of this clonotype. This chain connects TRBV3-1 to TRBJ2-3; a weak D match, TRBD1 (5 bases). The CDR3 is 12 residues long. Germline assignment: CDR1 LGHDT and CDR2 YNNKEL (reference sequence). Trimming left V 2 bases short and J 7 bases short, with 7 bases between. The CDR3 DNA is TGTGCCAGCAGCCAATCAGGGAATACGCAGTATTTT. It specifies CASSQSGNTQYF.

This rearrangement joins TRBV4-3 to TRBJ2-6; D uncertain. The CDR3 is 14 residues long. The germline V and J ends were trimmed by 2 bases and 5 bases, with 7 bases remaining between them. CDR1 LGHNA and CDR2 YSLEER come from the germline V gene. Written as DNA, the CDR3 is TGCGCCAGCAGCCAAATATACTGGGCCAACGTCCTGACTTTC. Its translation: CASSQIYWANVLTF.

This clonotype was recorded many times. V is TRBV20-1 and J is TRBJ2-1; tentatively, D is TRBD1 (6 bases). Trimming took 8 bases from V and 7 from J, leaving 21 bases between them. Germline CDR1 is DFQATT and CDR2 is SNEGSKA (reference sequence). The CDR3 covers 14 residues. The CDR3 bases are TGCAGTATGCTAGGGGGAGTTCCTAGGAATGAGCAGTTCTTC. Translating gives CSMLGGVPRNEQFF.

This clonotype showed up many times. V and J are TRBV2 and TRBJ2-3; D not resolved. V dropped 0 bases and J dropped 11 bases, with 0 bases sitting between them. Germline V gene data show CDR1 as SNHLY and CDR2 as FYNNEI. CDR3 length: 9 residues. CDR3 sequence (DNA): TGTGCCAGCAGTGAAGCGCAGTATTTT. Translation: CASSEAQYF.

This clonotype was counted at least ten times. The rearrangement links TRBV15 to TRBJ2-2; 14 bases line up with TRBD2. This CDR3 has 16 amino acids. The germline V gene encodes CDR1 LNHNV and CDR2 YYDKDF (reference sequence). Germline trimming cut 4 bases from V and 5 bases from J; bases unmatched to any gene: 3. CDR3 DNA sequence: TGTGCCACCAGCAAAGGACTAGCGGGAGGAACCGGGGAGCTGTTTTTT. Its translation is CATSKGLAGGTGELFF.

Ten or more counts support this clonotype. This sequence joins TRBV27 and TRBJ2-5, with 10 nucleotides matching TRBD2. Unmatched junction bases numbered 6, after V lost 5 bases and J lost 3 bases. Germline values: CDR1 MNHEY, CDR2 SMNVEV (reference sequence). The CDR3 covers 15 residues. As DNA, the CDR3 is TGTGCCAGCAGTCCCATCGGACTAGCGGAAGAGACCCAGTACTTC. It translates to CASSPIGLAEETQYF.

This clonotype has at least ten counts. The J gene is TRBJ2-7, the V gene TRBV20-1; possible D gene TRBD2, 5 bases. The germline V gene has CDR1 DFQATT and CDR2 SNEGSKA (reference sequence). This CDR3 spans 15 amino acids. V shed 4 bases and J shed 2 bases, with 18 bases lying between them. The CDR3 spells CSAIGGESPTYEQYF. The DNA for the CDR3 is TGCAGTGCTATTGGAGGAGAGTCCCCGACCTACGAGCAGTACTTC.

In this sample, this clonotype turned up many times. The chain is built from TRBV5-1 and TRBJ2-1; D remains ambiguous. The V end lost 3 bases, the J end lost 10 bases, and 11 bases lay between the germline ends. There are 12 residues in the CDR3. Looked up from germline, CDR1 is SGHRS and CDR2 is YFSETQ. The CDR3 region has the DNA TGCGCCAGCAGCTCGGCGTTCGCGGAGCAGTTCTTC. Its translation is CASSSAFAEQFF.

Note on this clonotype: This may arise from a read error, as a much more abundant clone is one base away. The rearrangement joins TRBV20-1 to TRBJ1-5, with D hard to call. Germline V gives CDR1 DFQATT, CDR2 SNEGSKA (reference sequence). This CDR3 comprises 10 residues. CDR3 loop: CSTSDQPQHF. The CDR3, as DNA: TGCAGTACTAGTGATCAGCCCCAGCATTTT.

Ten or more counts support this clonotype. The chain is built from TRBV7-9 and TRBJ2-2; 7 nucleotides agree with TRBD1. The V gene end was trimmed by 4 bases and the J gene end by 8 bases; junction bases not matched to a gene: 1. Germline CDR1 reads SEHNR; CDR2 reads FQNEAQ (reference sequence). This CDR3 is built from 12 residues. The CDR3 DNA sequence: TGTGCCAGCAGCTCGGGACAGGGGGAGCTGTTTTTT. Amino acid sequence: CASSSGQGELFF.